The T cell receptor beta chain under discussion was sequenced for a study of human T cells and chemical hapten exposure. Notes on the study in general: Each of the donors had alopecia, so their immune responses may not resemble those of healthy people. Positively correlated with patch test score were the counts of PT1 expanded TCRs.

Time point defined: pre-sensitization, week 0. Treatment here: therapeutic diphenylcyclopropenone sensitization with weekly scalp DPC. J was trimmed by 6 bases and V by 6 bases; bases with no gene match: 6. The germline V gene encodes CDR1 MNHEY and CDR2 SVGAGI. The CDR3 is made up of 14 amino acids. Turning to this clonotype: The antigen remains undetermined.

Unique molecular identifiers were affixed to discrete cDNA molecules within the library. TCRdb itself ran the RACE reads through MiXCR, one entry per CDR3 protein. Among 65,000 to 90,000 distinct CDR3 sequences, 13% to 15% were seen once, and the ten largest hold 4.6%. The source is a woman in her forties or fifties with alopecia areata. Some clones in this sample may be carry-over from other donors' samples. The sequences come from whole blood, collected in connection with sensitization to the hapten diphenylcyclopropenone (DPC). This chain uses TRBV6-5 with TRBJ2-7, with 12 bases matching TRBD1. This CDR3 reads CASRPGQGASEQYF. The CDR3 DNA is TGTGCCAGCAGGCCGGGACAGGGGGCATCCGAGCAGTACTTC.